This T cell receptor beta chain is drawn from a study of cytomegalovirus exposure and HLA in healthy donors. Amplification used 60 Vbeta primers and 13 Jbeta primers. Sequencing was performed with immunoSEQ multiplex PCR; in TCRdb, only in-frame clones are kept and a portion is missing. The repertoire consists of approximately 88,000 clones, with under 80% occurring once and the leading ten covering over 1.1%. The CDR3 spans 17 residues. Germline values: CDR1 SGHNT, CDR2 YYREEE (reference sequence). V lost 2 bases, J lost 5 bases, and 9 bases stayed unmatched. The chain is built from TRBV5-4 and TRBJ1-6; 8 bases map to TRBD1. The clonotype originates from a male donor in good health and CMV-seronegative. The specimen was PBMCs. CDR3 sequence (DNA): TGTGCCAGCAGCTTCCTCCAGGGACAGGAGGATAATTCACCCCTCCACTTT. It specifies CASSFLQGQEDNSPLHF. The full variable domain, completed using reference TRBV5-4 and TRBJ1-6, is ETGVTQSPTHLIKTRGQQVTLRCSSQSGHNTVSWYQQALGQGPQFIFQYYREEENGRGNFPPRFSGLQFPNYSSELNVNALELDDSALYLCASSFLQGQEDNSPLHFGNGTRLTVT.